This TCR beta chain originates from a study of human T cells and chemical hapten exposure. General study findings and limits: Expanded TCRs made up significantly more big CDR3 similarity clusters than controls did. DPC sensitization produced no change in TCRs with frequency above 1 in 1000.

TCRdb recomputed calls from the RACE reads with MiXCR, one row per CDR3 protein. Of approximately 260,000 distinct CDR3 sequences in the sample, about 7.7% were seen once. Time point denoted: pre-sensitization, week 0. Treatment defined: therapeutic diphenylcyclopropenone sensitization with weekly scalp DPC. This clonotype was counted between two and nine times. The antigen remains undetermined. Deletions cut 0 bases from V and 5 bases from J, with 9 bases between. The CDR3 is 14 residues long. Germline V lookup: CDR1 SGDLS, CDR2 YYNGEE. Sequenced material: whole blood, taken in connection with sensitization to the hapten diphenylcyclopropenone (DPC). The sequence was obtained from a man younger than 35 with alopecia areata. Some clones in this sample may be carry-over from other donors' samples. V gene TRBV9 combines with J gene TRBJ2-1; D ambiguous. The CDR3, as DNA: TGTGCCAGCAGCGTAGTCCCGGGCGACAATGAGCAGTTCTTC. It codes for CASSVVPGDNEQFF. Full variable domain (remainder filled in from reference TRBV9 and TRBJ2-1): DSGVTQTPKHLITATGQRVTLRCSPRSGDLSVYWYQQSLDQGLQFLIQYYNGEERAKGNILERFSAQQFPDLHSELNLSSLELGDSALYFCASSVVPGDNEQFFGPGTRLTVL.